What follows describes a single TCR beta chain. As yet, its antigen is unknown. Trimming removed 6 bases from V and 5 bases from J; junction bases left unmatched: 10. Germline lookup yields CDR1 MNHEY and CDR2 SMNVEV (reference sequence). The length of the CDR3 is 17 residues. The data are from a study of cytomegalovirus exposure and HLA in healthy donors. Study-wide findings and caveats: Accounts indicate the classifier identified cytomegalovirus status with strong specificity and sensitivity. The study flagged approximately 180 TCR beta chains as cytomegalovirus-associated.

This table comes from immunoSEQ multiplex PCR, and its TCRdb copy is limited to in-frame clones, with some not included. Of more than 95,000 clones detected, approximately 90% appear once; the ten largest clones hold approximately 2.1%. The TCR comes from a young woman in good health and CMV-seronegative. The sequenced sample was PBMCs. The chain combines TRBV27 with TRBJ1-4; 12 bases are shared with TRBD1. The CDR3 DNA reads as TGTGCCAGCAGCGTCGGGACAGGGGGCCGATTCAATGAAAAACTGTTTTTT. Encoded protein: CASSVGTGGRFNEKLFF. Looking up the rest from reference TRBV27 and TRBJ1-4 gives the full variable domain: EAQVTQNPRYLITVTGKKLTVTCSQNMNHEYMSWYRQDPGLGLRQIYYSMNVEVTDKGDVPEGYKVSRKEKRNFPLILESPSPNQTSLYFCASSVGTGGRFNEKLFFGSGTQLSVL.